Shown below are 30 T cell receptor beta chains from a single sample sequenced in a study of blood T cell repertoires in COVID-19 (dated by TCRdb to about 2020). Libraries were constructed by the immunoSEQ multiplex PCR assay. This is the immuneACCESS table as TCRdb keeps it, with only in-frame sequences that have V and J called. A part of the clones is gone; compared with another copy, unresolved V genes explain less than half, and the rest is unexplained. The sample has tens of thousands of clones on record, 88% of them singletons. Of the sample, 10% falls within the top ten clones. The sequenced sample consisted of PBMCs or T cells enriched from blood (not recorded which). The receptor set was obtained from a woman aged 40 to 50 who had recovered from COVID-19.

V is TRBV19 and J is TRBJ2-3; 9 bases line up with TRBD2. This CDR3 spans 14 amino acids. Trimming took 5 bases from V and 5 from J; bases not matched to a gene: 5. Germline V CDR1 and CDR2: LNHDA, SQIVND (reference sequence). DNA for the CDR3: TGTGCCAGTAGTCGGGTAGCGGGGGAAGATACGCAGTATTTT. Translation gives CASSRVAGEDTQYF. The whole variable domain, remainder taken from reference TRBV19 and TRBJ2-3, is DGGITQSPKYLFRKEGQNVTLSCEQNLNHDAMYWYRQDPGQGLRLIYYSQIVNDFQKGDIAEGYSVSREKKESFPLTVTSAQKNPTAFYLCASSRVAGEDTQYFGPGTRLTVL.

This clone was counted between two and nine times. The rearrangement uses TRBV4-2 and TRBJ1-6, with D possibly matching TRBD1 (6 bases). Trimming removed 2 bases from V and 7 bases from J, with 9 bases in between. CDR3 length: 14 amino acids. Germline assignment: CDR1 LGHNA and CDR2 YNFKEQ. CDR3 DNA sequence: TGTGCCAGCAGCCAACTAGGGGGAAATTCACCCCTCCACTTT. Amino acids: CASSQLGGNSPLHF.

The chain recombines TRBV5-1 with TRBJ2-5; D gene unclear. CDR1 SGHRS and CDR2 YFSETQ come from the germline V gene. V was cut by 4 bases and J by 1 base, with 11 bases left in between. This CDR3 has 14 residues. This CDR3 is CASSPATVQETQYF. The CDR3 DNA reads TGCGCCAGCAGCCCTGCAACAGTCCAAGAGACCCAGTACTTC.

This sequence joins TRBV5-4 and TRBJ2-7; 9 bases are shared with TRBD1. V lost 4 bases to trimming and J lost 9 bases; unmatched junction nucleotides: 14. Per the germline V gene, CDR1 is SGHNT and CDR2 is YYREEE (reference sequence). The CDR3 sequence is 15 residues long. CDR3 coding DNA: TGTGCCAGCAGCAACGGACAGGGGATCGTCCAATGGCAGTACTTC. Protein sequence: CASSNGQGIVQWQYF. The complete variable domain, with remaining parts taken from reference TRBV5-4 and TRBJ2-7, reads ETGVTQSPTHLIKTRGQQVTLRCSSQSGHNTVSWYQQALGQGPQFIFQYYREEENGRGNFPPRFSGLQFPNYSSELNVNALELDDSALYLCASSNGQGIVQWQYFGPGTRLTVT.

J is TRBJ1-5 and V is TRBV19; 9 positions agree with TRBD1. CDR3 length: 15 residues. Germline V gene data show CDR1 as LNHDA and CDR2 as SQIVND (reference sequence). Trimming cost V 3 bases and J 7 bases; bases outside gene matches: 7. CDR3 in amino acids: CASSILQGAGQPQHF. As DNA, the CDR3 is TGTGCCAGTAGTATTTTACAGGGGGCAGGGCAGCCCCAGCATTTT.

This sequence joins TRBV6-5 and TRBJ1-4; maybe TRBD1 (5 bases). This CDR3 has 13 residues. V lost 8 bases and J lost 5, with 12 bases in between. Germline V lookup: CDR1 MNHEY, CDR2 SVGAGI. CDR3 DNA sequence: TGTGCCAGCGCGAGGACATTCAATGAAAAACTGTTTTTT. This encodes CASARTFNEKLFF.

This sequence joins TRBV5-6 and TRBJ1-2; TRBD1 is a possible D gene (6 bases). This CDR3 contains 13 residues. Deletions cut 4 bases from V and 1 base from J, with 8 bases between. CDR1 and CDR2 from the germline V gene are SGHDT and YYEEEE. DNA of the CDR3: TGTGCCAGCAGCACGGACAGTAACTATGGCTACACCTTC. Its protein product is CASSTDSNYGYTF.

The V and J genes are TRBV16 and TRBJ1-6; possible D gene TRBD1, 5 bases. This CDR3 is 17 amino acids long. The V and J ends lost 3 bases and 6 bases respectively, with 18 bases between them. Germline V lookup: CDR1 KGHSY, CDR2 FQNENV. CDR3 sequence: CASSQAVDQGINSPLHF. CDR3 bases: TGTGCCAGCAGCCAGGCTGTTGACCAGGGAATTAATTCACCCCTCCACTTT. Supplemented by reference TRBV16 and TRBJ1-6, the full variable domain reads GEEVAQTPKHLVRGEGQKAKLYCAPIKGHSYVFWYQQVLKNEFKFLISFQNENVFDETGMPKERFSAKCLPNSPCSLEIQATKLEDSAVYFCASSQAVDQGINSPLHFGNGTRLTVT.

The CDR3 loop reads CATSVNAARNGDGYTF. The CDR3 nucleotides read TGTGCCACCAGTGTGAACGCGGCTCGAAATGGCGATGGCTACACCTTC. The chain joins TRBV24-1 to TRBJ1-2; D call uncertain. V was trimmed by 5 bases and J by 6 bases, leaving 21 bases between them. The CDR3 runs to 16 residues. Germline values: CDR1 KGHDR, CDR2 SFDVKD.

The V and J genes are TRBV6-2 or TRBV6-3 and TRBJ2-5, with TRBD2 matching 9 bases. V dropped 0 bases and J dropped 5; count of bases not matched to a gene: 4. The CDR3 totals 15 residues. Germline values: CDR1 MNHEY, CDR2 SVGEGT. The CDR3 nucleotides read TGTGCCAGCAGTTACTCAGCGGGGGGTACCGAGACCCAGTACTTC. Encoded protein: CASSYSAGGTETQYF.

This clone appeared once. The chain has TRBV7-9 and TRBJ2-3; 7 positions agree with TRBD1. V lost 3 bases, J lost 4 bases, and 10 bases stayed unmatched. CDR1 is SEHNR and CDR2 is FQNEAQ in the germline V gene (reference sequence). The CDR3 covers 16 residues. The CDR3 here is CASSLNRGPGADTQYF. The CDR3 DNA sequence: TGTGCCAGCAGCTTGAACAGGGGCCCTGGGGCAGATACGCAGTATTTT.

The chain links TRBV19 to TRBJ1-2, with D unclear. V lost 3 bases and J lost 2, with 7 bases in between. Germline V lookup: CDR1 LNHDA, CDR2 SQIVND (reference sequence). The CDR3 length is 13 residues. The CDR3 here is CASSIGRNYGYTF. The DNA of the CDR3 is TGTGCCAGTAGTATCGGTCGCAACTATGGCTACACCTTC.

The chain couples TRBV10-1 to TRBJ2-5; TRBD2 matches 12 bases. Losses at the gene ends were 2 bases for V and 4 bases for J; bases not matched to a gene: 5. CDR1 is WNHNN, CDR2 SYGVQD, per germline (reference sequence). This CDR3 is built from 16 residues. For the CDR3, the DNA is TGCGCCAGCAGTGAGAGTTTGGGACTAGCGGGAGAGACCCAGTACTTC. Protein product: CASSESLGLAGETQYF.

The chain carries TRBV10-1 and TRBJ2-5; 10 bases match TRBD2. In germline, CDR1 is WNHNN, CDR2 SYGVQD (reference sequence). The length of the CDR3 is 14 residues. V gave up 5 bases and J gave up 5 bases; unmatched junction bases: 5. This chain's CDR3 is CASSSGGVGETQYF. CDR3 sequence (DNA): TGCGCCAGCAGTAGCGGGGGGGTCGGGGAGACCCAGTACTTC.

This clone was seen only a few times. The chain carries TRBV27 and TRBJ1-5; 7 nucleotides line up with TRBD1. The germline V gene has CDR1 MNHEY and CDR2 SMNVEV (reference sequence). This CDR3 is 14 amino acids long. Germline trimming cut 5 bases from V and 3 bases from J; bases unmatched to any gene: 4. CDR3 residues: CASSETGNNQPQHF. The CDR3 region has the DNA TGTGCCAGCAGTGAGACAGGGAACAATCAGCCCCAGCATTTT.

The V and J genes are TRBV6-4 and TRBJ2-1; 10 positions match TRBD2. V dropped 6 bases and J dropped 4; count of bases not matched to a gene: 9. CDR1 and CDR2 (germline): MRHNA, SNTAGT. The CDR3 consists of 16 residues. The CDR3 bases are TGTGCCAGCAGCTCAGGTACAGCGGGGGGGTACAATGAGCAGTTCTTC. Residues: CASSSGTAGGYNEQFF.

This CDR3 reads CASSLAGYVEAFF. The CDR3 coding sequence is TGTGCCAGCAGCTTAGCGGGTTACGTGGAGGCTTTCTTT. The V gene is TRBV11-1, the J gene TRBJ1-1, with D hard to call. Trimming took 0 bases from V and 11 from J, leaving 13 bases between them. Germline V gene lookup returns CDR1 SGHAT and CDR2 FQDESV (reference sequence). This CDR3 comprises 13 residues.

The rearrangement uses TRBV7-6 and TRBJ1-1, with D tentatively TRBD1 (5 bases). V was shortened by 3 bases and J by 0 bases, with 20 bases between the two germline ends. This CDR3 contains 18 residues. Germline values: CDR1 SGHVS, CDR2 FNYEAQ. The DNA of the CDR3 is TGTGCCAGCAGCTTCCCCCTTCGAGAGGGACTCATGAACACTGAAGCTTTCTTT. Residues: CASSFPLREGLMNTEAFF.

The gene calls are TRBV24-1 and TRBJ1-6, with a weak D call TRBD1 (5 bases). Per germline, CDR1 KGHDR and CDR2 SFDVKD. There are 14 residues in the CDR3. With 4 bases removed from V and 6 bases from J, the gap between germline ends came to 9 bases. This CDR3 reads CATSEGQGNSPLHF. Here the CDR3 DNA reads TGTGCCACCAGTGAGGGGCAGGGTAATTCACCCCTCCACTTT.

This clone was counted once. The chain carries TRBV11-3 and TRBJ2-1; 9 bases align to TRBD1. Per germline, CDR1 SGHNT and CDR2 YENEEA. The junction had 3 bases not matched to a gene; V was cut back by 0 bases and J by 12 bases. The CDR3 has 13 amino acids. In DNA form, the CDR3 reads TGTGCCAGCAGCTTAGATCGGGACAGGGCGCAGTTCTTC. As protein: CASSLDRDRAQFF.

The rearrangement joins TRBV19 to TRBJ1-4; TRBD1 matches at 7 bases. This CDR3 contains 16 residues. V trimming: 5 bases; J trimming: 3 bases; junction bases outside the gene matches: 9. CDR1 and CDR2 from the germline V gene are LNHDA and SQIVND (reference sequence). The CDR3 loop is CASSSPRQGSNEKLFF. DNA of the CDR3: TGTGCCAGTAGTTCCCCTCGACAGGGTTCTAATGAAAAACTGTTTTTT.

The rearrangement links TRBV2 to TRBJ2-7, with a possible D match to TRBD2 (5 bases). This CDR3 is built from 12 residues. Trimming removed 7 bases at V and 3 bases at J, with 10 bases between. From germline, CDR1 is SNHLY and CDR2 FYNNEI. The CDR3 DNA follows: TGTGCCAGCAACGAGGGAGTCTACGAGCAGTACTTC. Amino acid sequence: CASNEGVYEQYF.

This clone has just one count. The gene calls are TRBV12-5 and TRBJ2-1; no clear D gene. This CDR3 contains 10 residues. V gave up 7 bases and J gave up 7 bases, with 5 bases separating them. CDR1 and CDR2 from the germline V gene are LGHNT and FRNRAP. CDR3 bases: TGTGCTAGTGCCCAGAATGAGCAGTTCTTC. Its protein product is CASAQNEQFF.

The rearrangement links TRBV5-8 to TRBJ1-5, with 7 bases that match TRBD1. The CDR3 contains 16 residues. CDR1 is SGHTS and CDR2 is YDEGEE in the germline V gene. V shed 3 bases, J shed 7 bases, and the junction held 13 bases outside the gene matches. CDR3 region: CASSYQYSGGHQPQHF. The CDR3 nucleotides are TGTGCCAGCAGCTACCAATACTCAGGGGGGCACCAGCCCCAGCATTTT.

DNA for the CDR3: TGTGCCAGCAGCTCCGCTGACAGGGGGCTCGGGAGCAATCAGCCCCAGCATTTT. It codes for CASSSADRGLGSNQPQHF. The chain employs TRBV7-9 and TRBJ1-5; 10 positions agree with TRBD1. After removal of 4 bases from V and 1 base from J, the junction contained 10 bases not matched to a gene. This CDR3 contains 18 residues. CDR1 is SEHNR and CDR2 is FQNEAQ in the germline V gene (reference sequence). The whole variable domain, remainder taken from reference TRBV7-9 and TRBJ1-5, is DTGVSQNPRHKITKRGQNVTFRCDPISEHNRLYWYRQTLGQGPEFLTYFQNEAQLEKSRLLSDRFSAERPKGSFSTLEIQRTEQGDSAMYLCASSSADRGLGSNQPQHFGDGTRLSIL.

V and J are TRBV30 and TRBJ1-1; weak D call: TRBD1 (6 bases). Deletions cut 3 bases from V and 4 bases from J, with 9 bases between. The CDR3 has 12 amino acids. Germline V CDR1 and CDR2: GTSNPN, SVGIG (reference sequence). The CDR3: CAWRVGGTEAFF. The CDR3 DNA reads TGTGCCTGGAGGGTAGGGGGCACTGAAGCTTTCTTT.

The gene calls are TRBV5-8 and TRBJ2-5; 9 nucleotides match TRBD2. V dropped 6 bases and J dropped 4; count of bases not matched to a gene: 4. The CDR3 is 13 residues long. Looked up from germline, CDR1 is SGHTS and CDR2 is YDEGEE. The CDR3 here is CASIRRGGETQYF. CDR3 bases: TGTGCCAGCATCCGGCGGGGGGGAGAGACCCAGTACTTC.

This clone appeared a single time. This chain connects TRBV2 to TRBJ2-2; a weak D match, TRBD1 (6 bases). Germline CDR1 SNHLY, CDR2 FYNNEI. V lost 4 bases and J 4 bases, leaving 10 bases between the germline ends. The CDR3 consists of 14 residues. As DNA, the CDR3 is TGTGCCAGCAGTGGCGCCAGGGGCACCGGGGAGCTGTTTTTT. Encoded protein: CASSGARGTGELFF.

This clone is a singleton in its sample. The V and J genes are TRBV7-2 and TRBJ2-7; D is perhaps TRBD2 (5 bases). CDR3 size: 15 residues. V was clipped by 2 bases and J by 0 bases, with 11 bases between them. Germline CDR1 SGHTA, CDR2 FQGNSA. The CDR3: CASSLSVGSSYEQYF. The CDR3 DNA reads TGTGCCAGCAGCTTATCGGTTGGGAGCTCCTACGAGCAGTACTTC.

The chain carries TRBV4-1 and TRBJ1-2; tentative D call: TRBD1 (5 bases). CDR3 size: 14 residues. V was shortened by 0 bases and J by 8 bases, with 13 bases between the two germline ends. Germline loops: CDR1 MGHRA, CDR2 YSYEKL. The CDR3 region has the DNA TGCGCCAGCAGCCAAGATCGCACAGGACGCGGCTACACCTTC. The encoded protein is CASSQDRTGRGYTF.